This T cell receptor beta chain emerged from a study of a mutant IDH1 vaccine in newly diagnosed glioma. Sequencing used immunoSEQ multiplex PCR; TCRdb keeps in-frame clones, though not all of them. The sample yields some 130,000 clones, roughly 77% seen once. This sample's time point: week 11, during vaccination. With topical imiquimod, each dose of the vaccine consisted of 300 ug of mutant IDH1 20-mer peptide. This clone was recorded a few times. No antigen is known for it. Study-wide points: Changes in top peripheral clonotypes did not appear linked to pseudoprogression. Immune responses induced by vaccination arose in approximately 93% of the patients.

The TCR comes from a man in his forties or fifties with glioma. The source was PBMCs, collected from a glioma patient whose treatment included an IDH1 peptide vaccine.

This chain's CDR3 is CASSPGPRNTEAFF. Here the CDR3 DNA reads TGTGCCAGTTCCCCGGGACCGAGGAACACTGAAGCTTTCTTT. The chain carries TRBV19 and TRBJ1-1, with D possibly being TRBD1 (5 bases). Per the germline V gene, CDR1 is LNHDA and CDR2 is SQIVND (reference sequence). V was shortened by 8 bases and J by 1 base, with 14 bases between the two germline ends. This CDR3 is 14 amino acids long. The full variable domain, rest sourced from reference TRBV19 and TRBJ1-1, is DGGITQSPKYLFRKEGQNVTLSCEQNLNHDAMYWYRQDPGQGLRLIYYSQIVNDFQKGDIAEGYSVSREKKESFPLTVTSAQKNPTAFYLCASSPGPRNTEAFFGQGTRLTVV.